What follows is one T cell receptor (beta chain) and its context. Its specific antigen is unknown. No per-base quality is available; no much larger clone lies one base away. The entry originates in a study of control samples from healthy donors and cancer patients (dated by TCRdb to the early 2020s). The receptor library was made with the immunoSEQ multiplex PCR assay. TCRdb mirrors the immuneACCESS table, restricted to in-frame sequences. Some clones are absent from its copies; in checked studies, under half trace to an unresolved V gene, and the reason for the others is unknown. The sample table lists 95,000 to 150,000 clones, more than 85% of them with a count of one. Around 2% of the sample is held by the ten biggest clonotypes. Trimming removed 6 bases from V and 3 bases from J, leaving 14 bases between the germline ends. Reading from cysteine to phenylalanine, the CDR3 counts 14 amino acids. Left in the record is the CDR3 DNA by itself, 42 bases read in frame from the first base. For CDR1 and CDR2, the germline V gene lists SNHLY and FYNNEI.

This chain is built from TRBV2 and TRBJ1-1, and perhaps TRBD1 as D gene, on 5 matching bases. Sequencing input: blood. The TCR originated in a man aged 18 to 29 in good health. In nucleotide form, the sequence is TGTGCCAGCAGGGGGAGGGAGACAGACACTGAAGCTTTCTTT. Its translation is CASRGRETDTEAFF. Supplemented by the reference TRBV2 and TRBJ1-1 proteins around the CDR3, the complete variable domain is EPEVTQTPSHQVTQMGQEVILRCVPISNHLYFYWYRQILGQKVEFLVSFYNNEISEKSEIFDDQFSVERPDGSNFTLKIRSTKLEDSAMYFCASRGRETDTEAFFGQGTRLTVV.